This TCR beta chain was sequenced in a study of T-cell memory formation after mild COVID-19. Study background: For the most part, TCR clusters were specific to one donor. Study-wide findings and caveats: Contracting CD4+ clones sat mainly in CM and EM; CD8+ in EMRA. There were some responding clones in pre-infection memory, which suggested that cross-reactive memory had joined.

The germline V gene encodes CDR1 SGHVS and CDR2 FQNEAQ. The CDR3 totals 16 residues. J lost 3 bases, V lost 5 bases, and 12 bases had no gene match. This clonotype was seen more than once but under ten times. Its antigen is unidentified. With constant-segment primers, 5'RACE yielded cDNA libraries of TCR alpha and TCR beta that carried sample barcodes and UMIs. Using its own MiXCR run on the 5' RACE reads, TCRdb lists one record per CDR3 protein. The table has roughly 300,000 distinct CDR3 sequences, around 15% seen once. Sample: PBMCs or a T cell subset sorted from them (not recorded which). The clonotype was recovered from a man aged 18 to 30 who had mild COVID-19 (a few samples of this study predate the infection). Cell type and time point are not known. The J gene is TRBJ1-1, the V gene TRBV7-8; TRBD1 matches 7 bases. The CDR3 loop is CASSLVRRRGHTEAFF. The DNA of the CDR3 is TGTGCCAGCAGCCTCGTTCGTCGGAGGGGGCACACTGAAGCTTTCTTT.